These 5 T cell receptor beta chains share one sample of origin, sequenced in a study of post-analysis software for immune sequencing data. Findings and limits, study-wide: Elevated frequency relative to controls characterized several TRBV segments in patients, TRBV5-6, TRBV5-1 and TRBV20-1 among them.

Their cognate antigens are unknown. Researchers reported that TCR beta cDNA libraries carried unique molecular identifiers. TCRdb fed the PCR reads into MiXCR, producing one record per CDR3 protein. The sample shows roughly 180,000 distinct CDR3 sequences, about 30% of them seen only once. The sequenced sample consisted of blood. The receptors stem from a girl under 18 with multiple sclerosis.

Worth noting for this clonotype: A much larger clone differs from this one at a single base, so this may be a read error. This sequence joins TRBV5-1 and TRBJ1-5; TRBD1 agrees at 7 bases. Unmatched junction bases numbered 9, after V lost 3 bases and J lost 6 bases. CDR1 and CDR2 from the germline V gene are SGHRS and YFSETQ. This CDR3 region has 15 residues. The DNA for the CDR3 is TGCGCCAGCAGCTCACGACAGGGACACGGTCAGCCCCAGCATTTT. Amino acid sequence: CASSSRQGHGQPQHF.

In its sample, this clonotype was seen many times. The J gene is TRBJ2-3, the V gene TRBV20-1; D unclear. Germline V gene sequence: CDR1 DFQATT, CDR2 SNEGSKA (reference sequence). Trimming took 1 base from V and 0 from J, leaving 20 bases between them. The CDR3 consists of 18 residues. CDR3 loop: CSARALPLWAESTDTQYF. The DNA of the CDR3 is TGCAGTGCTAGAGCTCTCCCCCTCTGGGCGGAGAGCACAGATACGCAGTATTTT.

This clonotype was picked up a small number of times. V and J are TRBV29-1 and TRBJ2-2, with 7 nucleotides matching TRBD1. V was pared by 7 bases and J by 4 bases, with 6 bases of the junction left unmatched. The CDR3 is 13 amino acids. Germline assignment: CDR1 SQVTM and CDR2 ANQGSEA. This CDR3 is CSGWDSRTGELFF. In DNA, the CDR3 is TGCAGCGGGTGGGACAGTCGCACCGGGGAGCTGTTTTTT.

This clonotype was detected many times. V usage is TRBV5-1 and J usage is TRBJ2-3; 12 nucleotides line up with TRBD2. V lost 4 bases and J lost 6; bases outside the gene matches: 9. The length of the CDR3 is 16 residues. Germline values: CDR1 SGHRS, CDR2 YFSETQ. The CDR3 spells CASSGGLAGPGDTQYF. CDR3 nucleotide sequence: TGCGCCAGCAGCGGGGGACTAGCGGGCCCTGGCGATACGCAGTATTTT. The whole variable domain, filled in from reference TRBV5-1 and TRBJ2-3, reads KAGVTQTPRYLIKTRGQQVTLSCSPISGHRSVSWYQQTPGQGLQFLFEYFSETQRNKGNFPGRFSGRQFSNSRSEMNVSTLELGDSALYLCASSGGLAGPGDTQYFGPGTRLTVL.

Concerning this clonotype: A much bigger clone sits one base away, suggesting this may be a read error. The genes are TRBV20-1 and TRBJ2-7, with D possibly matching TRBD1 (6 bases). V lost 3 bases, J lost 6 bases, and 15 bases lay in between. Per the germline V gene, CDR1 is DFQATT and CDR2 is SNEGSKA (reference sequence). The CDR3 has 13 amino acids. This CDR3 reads CSARPQGICEQYF. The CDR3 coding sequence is TGCAGTGCTAGGCCCCAGGGGATCTGCGAGCAGTACTTC.